This paragraph reports one T cell receptor (beta chain). The germline V gene has CDR1 SNHLY and CDR2 FYNNEI. Trimming cost V 2 bases and J 6 bases, with 10 bases left between them. The length of the CDR3 is 14 residues. The record originates from a study of cytomegalovirus exposure and HLA in healthy donors. PCR employed 60 Vbeta and 13 Jbeta primers. This table comes from immunoSEQ multiplex PCR, and its TCRdb copy is limited to in-frame clones, with some not included. The sample contains around 92,000 clones, 65% to 85% of which appear only once. The chain has TRBV2 and TRBJ2-2, with no clear D. Input material: PBMCs. This TCR was recovered from a man younger than 35 in good health and CMV-seronegative. CDR3 DNA sequence: TGTGCCAGCAGTGAATTACGAACAGCCGGGGAGCTGTTTTTT. Translated: CASSELRTAGELFF.